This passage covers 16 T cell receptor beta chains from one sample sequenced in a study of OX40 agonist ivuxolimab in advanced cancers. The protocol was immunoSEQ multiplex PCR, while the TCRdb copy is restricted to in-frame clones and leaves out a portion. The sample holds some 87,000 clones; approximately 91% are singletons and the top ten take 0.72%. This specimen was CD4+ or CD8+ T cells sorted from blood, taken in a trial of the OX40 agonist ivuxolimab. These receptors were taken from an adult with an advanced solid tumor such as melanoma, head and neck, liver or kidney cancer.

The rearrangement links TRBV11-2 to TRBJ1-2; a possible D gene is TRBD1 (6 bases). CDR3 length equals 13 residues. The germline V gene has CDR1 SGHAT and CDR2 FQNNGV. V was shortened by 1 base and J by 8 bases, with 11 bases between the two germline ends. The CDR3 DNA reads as TGTGCCAGCAGCTTAGGTCCAGGGGCCGGCTACACCTTC. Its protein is CASSLGPGAGYTF.

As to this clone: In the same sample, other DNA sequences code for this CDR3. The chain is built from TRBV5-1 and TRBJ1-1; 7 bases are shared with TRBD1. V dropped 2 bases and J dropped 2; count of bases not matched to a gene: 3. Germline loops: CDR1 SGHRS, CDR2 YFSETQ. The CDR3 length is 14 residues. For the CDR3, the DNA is TGCGCCAGCAGCTTAGGGGGCGGAAACACTGAAGCTTTCTTT. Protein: CASSLGGGNTEAFF.

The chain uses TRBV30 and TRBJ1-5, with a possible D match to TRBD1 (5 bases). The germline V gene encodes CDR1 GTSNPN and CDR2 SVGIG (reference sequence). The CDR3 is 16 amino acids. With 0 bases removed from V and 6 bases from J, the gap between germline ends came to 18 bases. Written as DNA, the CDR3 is TGTGCCTGGAGTGTAGGGGAAGGGGTTGGGGGTCAGCCCCAGCATTTT. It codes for CAWSVGEGVGGQPQHF.

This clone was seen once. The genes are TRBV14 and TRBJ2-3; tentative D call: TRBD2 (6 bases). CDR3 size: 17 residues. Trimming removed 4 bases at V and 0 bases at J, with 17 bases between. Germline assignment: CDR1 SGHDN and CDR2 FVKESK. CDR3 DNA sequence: TGTGCCAGCAGCCGCCGTTCACTAGCCCAAAGCACAGATACGCAGTATTTT. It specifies CASSRRSLAQSTDTQYF.

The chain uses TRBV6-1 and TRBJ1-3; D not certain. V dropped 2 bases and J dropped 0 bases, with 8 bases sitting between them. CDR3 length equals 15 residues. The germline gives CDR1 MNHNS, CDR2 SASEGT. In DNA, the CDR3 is TGTGCCAGCAGTGAACACCACGACTCTGGAAACACCATATATTTT. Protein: CASSEHHDSGNTIYF.

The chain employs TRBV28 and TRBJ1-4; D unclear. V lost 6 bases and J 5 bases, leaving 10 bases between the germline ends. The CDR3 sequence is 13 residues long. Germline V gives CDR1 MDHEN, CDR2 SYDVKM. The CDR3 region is CASRGGLNEKLFF. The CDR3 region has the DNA TGTGCCAGCAGGGGTGGTTTGAATGAAAAACTGTTTTTT.

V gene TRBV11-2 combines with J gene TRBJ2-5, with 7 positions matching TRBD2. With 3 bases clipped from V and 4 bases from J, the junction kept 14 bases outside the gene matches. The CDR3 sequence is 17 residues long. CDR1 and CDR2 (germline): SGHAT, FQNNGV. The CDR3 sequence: CASSFSASSGTGETQYF. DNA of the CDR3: TGTGCCAGCAGCTTCTCGGCTTCCAGCGGGACTGGAGAGACCCAGTACTTC. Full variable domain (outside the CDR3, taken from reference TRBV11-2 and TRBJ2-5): EAGVAQSPRYKIIEKRQSVAFWCNPISGHATLYWYQQILGQGPKLLIQFQNNGVVDDSQLPKDRFSAERLKGVDSTLKIQPAKLEDSAVYLCASSFSASSGTGETQYFGPGTRLLVL.

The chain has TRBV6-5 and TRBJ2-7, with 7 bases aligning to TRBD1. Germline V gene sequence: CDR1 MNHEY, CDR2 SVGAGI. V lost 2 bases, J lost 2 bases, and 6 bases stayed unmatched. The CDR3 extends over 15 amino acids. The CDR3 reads CASSYTTGATYEQYF. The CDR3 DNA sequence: TGTGCCAGCAGTTACACTACAGGGGCAACCTACGAGCAGTACTTC.

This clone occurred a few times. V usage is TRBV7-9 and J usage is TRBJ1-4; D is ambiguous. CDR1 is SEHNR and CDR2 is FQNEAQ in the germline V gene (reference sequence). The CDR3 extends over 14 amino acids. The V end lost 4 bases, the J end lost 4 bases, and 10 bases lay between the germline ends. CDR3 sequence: CASSSSGDNEKLFF. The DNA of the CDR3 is TGTGCCAGCAGCTCTTCTGGAGATAATGAAAAACTGTTTTTT.

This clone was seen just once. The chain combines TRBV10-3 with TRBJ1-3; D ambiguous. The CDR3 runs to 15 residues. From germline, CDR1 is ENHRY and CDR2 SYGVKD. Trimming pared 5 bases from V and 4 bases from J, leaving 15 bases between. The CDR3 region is CAISQEIGRGNTIYF. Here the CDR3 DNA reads TGTGCCATCAGTCAAGAAATCGGGAGGGGAAACACCATATATTTT.

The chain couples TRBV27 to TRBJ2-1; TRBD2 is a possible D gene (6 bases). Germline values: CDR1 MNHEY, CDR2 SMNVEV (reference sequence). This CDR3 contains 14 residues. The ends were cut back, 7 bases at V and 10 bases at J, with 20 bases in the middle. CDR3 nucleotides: TGTGCCAGCAACCCGGCAGGGCGGGGATCAGAGCAGTTCTTC. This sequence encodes CASNPAGRGSEQFF.

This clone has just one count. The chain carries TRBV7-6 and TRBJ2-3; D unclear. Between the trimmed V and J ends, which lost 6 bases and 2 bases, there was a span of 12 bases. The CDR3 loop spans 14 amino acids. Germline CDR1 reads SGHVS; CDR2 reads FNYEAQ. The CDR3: CASRPTRATDTQYF. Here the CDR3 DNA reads TGTGCCAGCAGACCCACCCGGGCCACAGATACGCAGTATTTT.

The CDR3 protein is CASSFTRDRVGYTF. CDR3 sequence (DNA): TGCGCCAGCAGCTTTACAAGGGACCGAGTTGGCTACACCTTC. The chain uses TRBV5-1 and TRBJ1-2; TRBD1 might be the D (5 bases). CDR3 length: 14 residues. Deletions cut 2 bases from V and 7 bases from J, with 15 bases between. Germline values: CDR1 SGHRS, CDR2 YFSETQ. Full variable domain (missing parts from reference TRBV5-1 and TRBJ1-2): KAGVTQTPRYLIKTRGQQVTLSCSPISGHRSVSWYQQTPGQGLQFLFEYFSETQRNKGNFPGRFSGRQFSNSRSEMNVSTLELGDSALYLCASSFTRDRVGYTFGSGTRLTVV.

The CDR3 DNA sequence: TGTGCCAGCACAAGAGATCTTCTCTATGGCTACACCTTC. This translates into CASTRDLLYGYTF. This chain uses TRBV6-1 with TRBJ1-2; D is unclear. Trimming shortened V by 7 bases and J by 4 bases, and 13 bases separated the two germline ends. The CDR3 has 13 amino acids. Germline CDR1 is MNHNS and CDR2 is SASEGT.

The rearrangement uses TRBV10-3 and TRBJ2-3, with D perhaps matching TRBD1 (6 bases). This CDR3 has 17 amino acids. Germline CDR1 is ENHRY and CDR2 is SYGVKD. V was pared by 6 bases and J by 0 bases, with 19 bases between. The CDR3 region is CAIRSASGDRSTDTQYF. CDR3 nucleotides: TGTGCCATCAGATCCGCTTCAGGGGACCGTAGCACAGATACGCAGTATTTT.

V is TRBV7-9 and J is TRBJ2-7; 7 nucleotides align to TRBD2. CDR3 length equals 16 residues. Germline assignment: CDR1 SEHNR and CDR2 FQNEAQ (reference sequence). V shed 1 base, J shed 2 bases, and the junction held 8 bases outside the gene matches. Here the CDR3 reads CASSLGGSSPTYEQYF. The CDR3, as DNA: TGTGCCAGCAGCTTAGGCGGGAGCAGTCCCACCTACGAGCAGTACTTC.